This TCR beta chain was captured by sequencing in a study of a mutant IDH1 vaccine in newly diagnosed glioma. At the level of the study: Vaccines began 4-6 weeks after radiotherapy alone, or with temozolomide cycles. The sex distribution of treated patients was 62.5% male and approximately 40% female, with a mean age of approximately 40 years.

As regards this clone: Its target is unknown.

The V and J ends lost 5 bases and 7 bases respectively, with 15 bases between them. This CDR3 has 13 residues. Germline loops: CDR1 SGHAT, CDR2 FQNNGV. Specified time point: week 23, last vaccination. Mutant IDH1 20-mer peptide, at 300 ug, made up each vaccine dose, with topical imiquimod. New IDH1-mutant, ATRX-lost WHO grade 3 or 4 astrocytomas occurred in donors. Profiled with immunoSEQ multiplex PCR; TCRdb holds only in-frame clones, not every one. Here the sample spans about 38,000 clones, roughly 76% being singletons. This chain connects TRBV11-2 to TRBJ2-7, with a weak D call TRBD2 (5 bases). This material consisted of PBMCs, taken from a glioma patient whose treatment included an IDH1 peptide vaccine. This clonotype was sampled from a man in his forties or fifties with glioma. The DNA for the CDR3 is TGTGCCAGCAGCCACGCCAGGACGGGGGAGCAGTACTTC. This encodes CASSHARTGEQYF.